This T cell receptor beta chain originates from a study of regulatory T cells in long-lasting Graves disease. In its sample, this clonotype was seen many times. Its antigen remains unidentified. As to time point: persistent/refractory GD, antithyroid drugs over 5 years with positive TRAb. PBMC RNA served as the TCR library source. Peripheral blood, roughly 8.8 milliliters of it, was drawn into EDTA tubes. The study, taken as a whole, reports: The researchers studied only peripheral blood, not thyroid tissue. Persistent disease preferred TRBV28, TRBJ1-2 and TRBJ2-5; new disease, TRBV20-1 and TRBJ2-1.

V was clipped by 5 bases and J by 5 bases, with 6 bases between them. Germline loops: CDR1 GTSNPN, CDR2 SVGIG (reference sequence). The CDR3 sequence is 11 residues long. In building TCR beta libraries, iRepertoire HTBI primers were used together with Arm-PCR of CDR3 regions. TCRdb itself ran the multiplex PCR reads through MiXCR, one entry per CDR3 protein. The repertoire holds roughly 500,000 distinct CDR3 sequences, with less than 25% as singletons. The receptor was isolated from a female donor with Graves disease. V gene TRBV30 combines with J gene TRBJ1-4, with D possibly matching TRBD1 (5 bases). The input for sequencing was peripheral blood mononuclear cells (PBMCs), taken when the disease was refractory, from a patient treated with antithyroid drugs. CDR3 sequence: CAWGQNEKLFF. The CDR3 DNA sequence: TGTGCCTGGGGACAAAATGAAAAACTGTTTTTT.